Following are 27 T cell receptor beta chains from one sample sequenced in a study of blood T cell repertoires in COVID-19. Assay used: immunoSEQ multiplex PCR; TCRdb lists only in-frame clones, some missing. The sample consists of about 270,000 clones, around 88% of them appearing once. The sequenced sample was peripheral blood. The receptors stem from a man of 80 years or more with acute or convalescent COVID-19.

This CDR3 is CASSFRDRGRFGYTF. For the CDR3, the DNA is TGTGCCAGCAGCTTCAGGGACAGGGGGCGCTTTGGCTACACCTTC. V gene TRBV7-2 combines with J gene TRBJ1-2; 12 nucleotides align to TRBD1. The CDR3 length is 15 residues. From germline, CDR1 is SGHTA and CDR2 FQGNSA. Trimming at V came to 3 bases and at J to 7 bases, leaving 6 bases not matched to a gene.

The rearrangement links TRBV19 to TRBJ2-7; D perhaps matches TRBD1 (6 bases). The V gene's germline CDR1 is LNHDA and CDR2 SQIVND (reference sequence). This CDR3 is built from 13 residues. V dropped 4 bases and J dropped 6 bases, with 13 bases sitting between them. The DNA of the CDR3 is TGTGCCAGTAGTAGAATACAGGGCACCGAGCAGTACTTC. Its protein is CASSRIQGTEQYF.

The table lists this clone with a few counts. Here the CDR3 DNA reads TGTGCCAGAAGCCCCCTGCCGGGACAGGGGCTGAGGGATTCACCCCTCCACTTT. It codes for CARSPLPGQGLRDSPLHF. The genes are TRBV5-3 and TRBJ1-6; TRBD1 agrees at 10 bases. TRBV5-3 is designated an ORF whose function remains uncertain. This CDR3 spans 18 amino acids. J was trimmed by 8 bases and V by 4 bases; bases with no gene match: 15.

Comments on this clone: In the same sample, other DNA sequences code for this CDR3. The rearrangement links TRBV9 to TRBJ2-1; D remains unclear. Deletions cut 0 bases from V and 6 bases from J, with 4 bases between. The CDR3 has 12 residues. Germline CDR1 is SGDLS and CDR2 is YYNGEE. In DNA, the CDR3 is TGTGCCAGCAGCGTAGCATCCAATGAGCAGTTCTTC. Translation gives CASSVASNEQFF. The full variable domain, with the rest looked up from reference TRBV9 and TRBJ2-1, is DSGVTQTPKHLITATGQRVTLRCSPRSGDLSVYWYQQSLDQGLQFLIQYYNGEERAKGNILERFSAQQFPDLHSELNLSSLELGDSALYFCASSVASNEQFFGPGTRLTVL.

CDR3 in DNA: TGTGCCAGCAGCTCTATAGCGGTAAACACAGATACGCAGTATTTT. Translation gives CASSSIAVNTDTQYF. The chain is built from TRBV6-5 and TRBJ2-3; D is perhaps TRBD2 (6 bases). The V end was cut by 6 bases, the J end by 2 bases, with 15 bases between. Germline V gene data show CDR1 as MNHEY and CDR2 as SVGAGI. The CDR3 is 15 amino acids.

This chain joins TRBV19 and TRBJ2-1; TRBD2 matches 15 bases. CDR1 and CDR2 from the germline V gene are LNHDA and SQIVND (reference sequence). The CDR3 has 19 residues. Trimming removed 1 base from V and 2 bases from J; junction bases left unmatched: 6. The CDR3 region is CASSIVGLAGGSAYNEQFF. The DNA of the CDR3 is TGTGCCAGTAGTATAGTGGGACTAGCGGGAGGAAGTGCCTACAATGAGCAGTTCTTC.

The rearrangement uses TRBV5-1 and TRBJ2-6, with D perhaps TRBD1 (6 bases). CDR3 size: 15 residues. CDR1 is SGHRS, CDR2 YFSETQ, per germline. Trimming stripped 3 bases from V and 0 bases from J, with 7 bases between. In nucleotides, the CDR3 is TGCGCCAGCAGCTCGACAGGCTCTGGGGCCAACGTCCTGACTTTC. As protein: CASSSTGSGANVLTF.

The gene calls are TRBV3-1 (or the pseudogene TRBV3-2) and TRBJ2-2; 7 positions match TRBD2. CDR3 size: 14 residues. V dropped 6 bases and J dropped 5; count of bases not matched to a gene: 6. CDR1 and CDR2 (germline): LGHDT, YNNKEL (reference sequence). The CDR3 region is CASSPRTRTGELFF. CDR3 nucleotides: TGTGCCAGCAGTCCTAGGACTAGGACCGGGGAGCTGTTTTTT.

This chain connects TRBV5-8 to TRBJ1-1; D is uncertain. Trimming removed 6 bases from V and 0 bases from J, with 12 bases in between. This CDR3 region has 14 residues. Germline V gene data show CDR1 as SGHTS and CDR2 as YDEGEE. The CDR3 nucleotides read TGTGCCAGCACAAGGCGGGGTCTGAACACTGAAGCTTTCTTT. Its translation: CASTRRGLNTEAFF.

The chain joins TRBV5-4 to TRBJ1-6, with 7 nucleotides matching TRBD1. There are 13 residues in the CDR3. Unmatched junction bases numbered 3, after V lost 6 bases and J lost 6 bases. Germline values: CDR1 SGHNT, CDR2 YYREEE (reference sequence). This CDR3 reads CASTQGGNSPLHF. The CDR3, as DNA: TGTGCCAGCACCCAGGGGGGTAATTCACCCCTCCACTTT. Full variable domain (remainder filled in from reference TRBV5-4 and TRBJ1-6): ETGVTQSPTHLIKTRGQQVTLRCSSQSGHNTVSWYQQALGQGPQFIFQYYREEENGRGNFPPRFSGLQFPNYSSELNVNALELDDSALYLCASTQGGNSPLHFGNGTRLTVT.

This sequence joins TRBV5-1 and TRBJ2-1; TRBD2 matches at 9 bases. Germline CDR1 reads SGHRS; CDR2 reads YFSETQ. Unmatched junction bases numbered 8, after V lost 5 bases and J lost 8 bases. There are 14 residues in the CDR3. The CDR3 is CASRLPSGTDEQFF. CDR3 nucleotides: TGCGCCAGCAGGCTGCCTAGCGGGACAGATGAGCAGTTCTTC.

The J gene is TRBJ1-5, the V gene TRBV12-3 or TRBV12-4, with unresolved D. The CDR3 contains 13 residues. The V gene lost 3 bases and the J gene lost 4 bases, with 7 bases spanning the gap. The CDR3 reads CASSLVENQPQHF. The DNA for the CDR3 is TGTGCCAGCAGTTTGGTTGAGAATCAGCCCCAGCATTTT.

The chain links TRBV29-1 to TRBJ2-3, with 9 bases aligning to TRBD2. The J segment lost 5 bases and the V segment lost 8 bases, leaving 11 bases of the junction unmatched. This CDR3 is built from 14 residues. In germline, CDR1 is SQVTM, CDR2 ANQGSEA. CDR3 coding DNA: TGCAGCCACAAGGGCGGGAGGGCCCAAGATACGCAGTATTTT. It translates to CSHKGGRAQDTQYF.

J is TRBJ2-2 and V is TRBV7-3, with D tentatively TRBD2 (5 bases). V was shortened by 5 bases and J by 2 bases, with 9 bases between the two germline ends. Germline CDR1 reads SGHTA; CDR2 reads FQGTGA. This CDR3 region has 14 residues. The CDR3 spells CASSPTRNTGELFF. The CDR3 nucleotides are TGTGCCAGCAGCCCAACTAGAAACACCGGGGAGCTGTTTTTT.

The CDR3 region is CASSLGGQGAEAQHF. In DNA, the CDR3 is TGTGCCAGCAGCTTAGGAGGGCAGGGGGCGGAGGCCCAGCATTTT. The rearrangement uses TRBV7-9 and TRBJ1-5; 8 nucleotides align to TRBD1. CDR3 size: 15 residues. Losses at the gene ends were 1 base for V and 11 bases for J; bases not matched to a gene: 10. The V gene's germline CDR1 is SEHNR and CDR2 FQNEAQ (reference sequence).

The gene calls are TRBV4-2 and TRBJ2-3; 10 nucleotides align to TRBD1. Germline V gene lookup returns CDR1 LGHNA and CDR2 YNFKEQ. The V gene end was trimmed by 2 bases and the J gene end by 1 base; junction bases not matched to a gene: 12. This CDR3 contains 19 residues. This chain's CDR3 is CASSQPLGTGEFRTDTQYF. The CDR3 bases are TGTGCCAGCAGCCAACCCTTGGGGACAGGGGAGTTTCGCACAGATACGCAGTATTTT.

The V call is TRBV4-1, the J call TRBJ2-7; a possible D gene is TRBD2 (6 bases). CDR1 is MGHRA, CDR2 YSYEKL, per germline. V dropped 0 bases and J dropped 6 bases, with 15 bases sitting between them. The CDR3 spans 15 residues. CDR3: CASSQDRLGGAEQYF. The CDR3 DNA reads TGCGCCAGCAGCCAAGATCGACTAGGCGGAGCCGAGCAGTACTTC.

The chain is built from TRBV3-1 (or the pseudogene TRBV3-2) and TRBJ2-7; no reliable D call. CDR1 and CDR2 from the germline V gene are LGHDT and YNNKEL (reference sequence). The CDR3 is 12 amino acids. Trimming removed 1 base at V and 6 bases at J, with 7 bases between. The CDR3 loop reads CASSQVPGEQYF. CDR3 DNA sequence: TGTGCCAGCAGCCAAGTTCCGGGCGAGCAGTACTTC.

The gene calls are TRBV5-1 and TRBJ2-3, with D possibly being TRBD1 (6 bases). The CDR3 runs 16 residues. V was cut by 1 base and J by 3 bases, with 15 bases left in between. Per the germline V gene, CDR1 is SGHRS and CDR2 is YFSETQ. This CDR3 reads CASSLPSVGATDTQYF. As DNA, the CDR3 is TGCGCCAGCAGCTTGCCCTCGGTGGGGGCGACAGATACGCAGTATTTT.

The rearrangement links TRBV7-9 to TRBJ2-7; 7 bases are a match to TRBD1. The germline CDR1 and CDR2 sequences are SEHNR and FQNEAQ (reference sequence). The CDR3 has 18 residues. Germline trimming cut 2 bases from V and 4 bases from J; bases unmatched to any gene: 17. The CDR3 DNA is TGTGCCAGCAGCTTAAGTTTGTTTATGGACAGGCCGTTATACGAGCAGTACTTC. The encoded protein is CASSLSLFMDRPLYEQYF.

The rearrangement uses TRBV19 and TRBJ1-1; 9 nucleotides align to TRBD1. The CDR3 spans 16 residues. V lost 4 bases, J lost 2 bases, and 8 bases stayed unmatched. Germline-derived CDR1 and CDR2 are LNHDA and SQIVND (reference sequence). CDR3 in DNA: TGTGCCAGTAGTAAACTTGGGACAGGGTTAAACACTGAAGCTTTCTTT. Its protein product is CASSKLGTGLNTEAFF.

The rearrangement joins TRBV5-1 to TRBJ2-2, with 11 positions matching TRBD1. CDR1 and CDR2 (germline): SGHRS, YFSETQ. CDR3 size: 16 residues. The V gene end was trimmed by 1 base and the J gene end by 4 bases; junction bases not matched to a gene: 3. The CDR3 nucleotides are TGCGCCAGCAGCTTGTGGGGGACAGGGGGCACCGGGGAGCTGTTTTTT. This gives the protein CASSLWGTGGTGELFF.

The chain uses TRBV5-1 and TRBJ2-1; the match to TRBD2 covers 10 bases. This CDR3 is 17 amino acids long. Germline V lookup: CDR1 SGHRS, CDR2 YFSETQ. J gave up 7 bases and V 4 bases, and 14 bases lay outside the gene matches. This CDR3 reads CASSAPNLAGDWNEQFF. The CDR3 nucleotides are TGCGCCAGCAGCGCCCCGAATCTAGCGGGAGATTGGAATGAGCAGTTCTTC.

The chain couples TRBV18 to TRBJ2-5, with D unclear. CDR3 size: 13 residues. V was clipped by 2 bases and J by 1 base, with 5 bases between them. Germline assignment: CDR1 KGHSH and CDR2 LQKENI. CDR3 coding DNA: TGTGCCAGCTCACCAATCCTCCAAGAGACCCAGTACTTC. This encodes CASSPILQETQYF.

The chain recombines TRBV19 with TRBJ1-2; D perhaps matches TRBD1 (6 bases). Germline V gene lookup returns CDR1 LNHDA and CDR2 SQIVND (reference sequence). CDR3 length: 17 amino acids. The germline V and J ends were trimmed by 5 bases and 2 bases, with 21 bases remaining between them. The CDR3 protein is CASSVVDRFQGNYGYTF. CDR3 coding DNA: TGTGCCAGTAGTGTAGTCGACAGGTTCCAAGGAAACTATGGCTACACCTTC.

The V gene is TRBV1, the J gene TRBJ2-5; no DNA check was done on the table's D call, TRBD2. TRBV1 is assigned pseudogene status. CDR3 length equals 15 residues. DNA for the CDR3: TGCACCAGCAGCCTGACGGGCGGGATCGGGAAGACCCAGTACTTC. Its translation is CTSSLTGGIGKTQYF.

The V and J genes are TRBV4-1 and TRBJ2-1, with 7 bases fitting TRBD1. The CDR3 has 15 amino acids. The junction had 4 bases not matched to a gene; V was cut back by 3 bases and J by 2 bases. Germline V lookup: CDR1 MGHRA, CDR2 YSYEKL. The CDR3 DNA reads TGCGCCAGCAGCCACGACAGGGAGCCCTACAATGAGCAGTTCTTC. Translating gives CASSHDREPYNEQFF.